This T cell receptor (beta chain) emerged from a study of T cells after yellow fever vaccination. About the research overall: Low-cell-number fractions underwent preparation using SMART-Seq v4 Ultra Low Input. Study-wide findings and caveats: Booster samples showed a return of most primary-vaccination clones (roughly 95% CD4, about 88% CD8). Across the CD4 and CD8 compartments, a small share of clonotypes was present in both.

To note about this clonotype: Its antigen is currently unknown.

Via MiXCR, TCRdb re-called the 5' RACE reads, giving one row per CDR3 protein. The table has about 320,000 distinct CDR3 sequences, around 4.5% seen once. In germline, CDR1 is MDHEN, CDR2 SYDVKM. The CDR3 spans 12 residues. Trimming removed 6 bases at V and 5 bases at J, with 10 bases between. This sequence joins TRBV28 and TRBJ2-5; no firm D call. Sample: PBMCs, taken 15 days after the yellow fever booster vaccination. This TCR came from a man aged 18 to 30 who received the YFV17D yellow fever vaccine. The CDR3 here is CASRRTTETQYF. CDR3 nucleotide sequence: TGTGCCAGCAGACGAACCACGGAGACCCAGTACTTC.